This T cell receptor (beta chain) is from a study of PD-1 blockade in classical Hodgkin lymphoma. Produced via immunoSEQ multiplex PCR; TCRdb's table is partial and in-frame only. The table has some 33,000 clones, 72% seen once; the top ten hold almost 4%. CDR3 length: 13 amino acids. CDR1 MNHEY and CDR2 SVGAGI come from the germline V gene. V lost 6 bases and J 1 base, leaving 9 bases between the germline ends. Time point specified: cycle 4 day 1 (C4D1), after more than five weeks of nivolumab. All patients relapsed after autologous stem cell transplantation, and brentuximab vedotin exposure varied. This chain uses TRBV6-5 with TRBJ1-1; weak D call: TRBD1 (5 bases). The material was peripheral blood mononuclear cells (PBMCs), obtained before the fourth cycle of nivolumab. This receptor was obtained from a human donor with classical Hodgkin lymphoma. Here the CDR3 DNA reads TGTGCCAGCAGACGCGACAGGAACACTGAAGCTTTCTTT. It codes for CASRRDRNTEAFF.